This T cell receptor (beta chain) was identified in a study of blood T cell repertoires in COVID-19. The V and J ends lost 3 bases and 8 bases respectively, with 15 bases between them. CDR3 length: 13 amino acids. Germline loops: CDR1 SGDLS, CDR2 YYNGEE. Sequencing used immunoSEQ multiplex PCR; TCRdb keeps in-frame clones, though not all of them. In the table there are around 17,000 clones, around 91% of which are singletons. The gene calls are TRBV9 and TRBJ2-7; TRBD2 is a possible D gene (5 bases). The clonotype was recovered from a man aged 60-69 years with active COVID-19. Specimen: peripheral blood. This CDR3 is CASSAKPGSKQYF. Written as DNA, the CDR3 is TGTGCCAGCAGCGCCAAACCGGGAAGTAAGCAGTACTTC.